Shown below are 20 T cell receptor beta chains from a single sample sequenced in a study of blood T cell repertoires in COVID-19. Sequencing was performed with immunoSEQ multiplex PCR; in TCRdb, only in-frame clones are kept and a portion is missing. Of about 35,000 clones listed, 83% are singletons. Sequenced input: peripheral blood. The receptors derive from a man between 45 and 60 years old with acute or convalescent COVID-19.

This clone was seen a handful of times. The chain links TRBV12-3 or TRBV12-4 to TRBJ1-2, with 7 bases identical to TRBD1. Losses at the gene ends were 9 bases for V and 2 bases for J; bases not matched to a gene: 6. The length of the CDR3 is 13 residues. CDR3: CASRTGGNYGYTF. CDR3 DNA sequence: TGTGCCAGTAGGACAGGCGGAAACTATGGCTACACCTTC.

The rearrangement uses TRBV7-8 and TRBJ1-4, with 8 bases matching TRBD1. Germline V gene data show CDR1 as SGHVS and CDR2 as FQNEAQ. The CDR3 sequence is 14 residues long. V dropped 4 bases and J dropped 7; count of bases not matched to a gene: 5. CDR3 loop: CASSYQGAGEKLFF. The CDR3, as DNA: TGTGCCAGCAGCTATCAGGGGGCAGGTGAAAAACTGTTTTTT.

V gene TRBV19 combines with J gene TRBJ1-2; D uncertain. Germline CDR1 is LNHDA and CDR2 is SQIVND (reference sequence). This CDR3 is built from 11 residues. V was cut by 8 bases and J by 2 bases, with 6 bases left in between. The DNA of the CDR3 is TGTGCCAGTTACGGGAACTATGGCTACACCTTC. This encodes CASYGNYGYTF.

This clone was seen only a few times. The chain carries TRBV10-3 and TRBJ1-3, with D hard to call. Trimming removed 2 bases at V and 1 base at J, with 12 bases between. This CDR3 region has 16 residues. Per the germline V gene, CDR1 is ENHRY and CDR2 is SYGVKD. This CDR3 reads CAISENQPGSGNTIYF. CDR3 nucleotides: TGTGCCATCAGTGAGAATCAACCAGGATCTGGAAACACCATATATTTT.

This chain links TRBV19 with TRBJ2-7, with TRBD1 identical over 8 bases. CDR3 length equals 14 residues. The J segment lost 1 base and the V segment lost 6 bases, leaving 5 bases of the junction unmatched. From germline, CDR1 is LNHDA and CDR2 SQIVND (reference sequence). CDR3 sequence reads: CASRDRGDSYEQYF. The DNA for the CDR3 is TGTGCCAGTAGAGACAGGGGTGATTCCTACGAGCAGTACTTC.

This clone was seen a few times. The V and J genes are TRBV30 and TRBJ1-1; maybe TRBD1 (5 bases). V shed 2 bases and J shed 1 base, with 8 bases lying between them. CDR1 and CDR2 (germline): GTSNPN, SVGIG (reference sequence). This CDR3 has 13 residues. The CDR3 DNA follows: TGTGCCTGGAGTCAGACAGCGAACACTGAAGCTTTCTTT. Translating it yields CAWSQTANTEAFF.

The rearrangement joins TRBV18 to TRBJ2-6; TRBD1 matches 9 bases. Germline trimming cut 6 bases from V and 0 bases from J; bases unmatched to any gene: 6. The germline V gene has CDR1 KGHSH and CDR2 LQKENI. This CDR3 contains 17 residues. This chain's CDR3 is CASSEQGATSGANVLTF. CDR3 bases: TGTGCCAGCTCCGAACAGGGGGCAACCTCTGGGGCCAACGTCCTGACTTTC.

CDR3 amino acids: CASSRGVYGYTF. The DNA of the CDR3 is TGTGCCAGCAGCCGGGGGGTCTATGGCTACACCTTC. The chain links TRBV7-9 to TRBJ1-2; possible D gene TRBD1, 5 bases. Between the trimmed V and J ends, which lost 5 bases and 4 bases, there was a span of 8 bases. This CDR3 spans 12 amino acids. The germline gives CDR1 SEHNR, CDR2 FQNEAQ (reference sequence).

In nucleotides, the CDR3 is TGTGCCAGCAGTGCCCTAGGGGGAGACACAGATACGCAGTATTTT. It is translated as CASSALGGDTDTQYF. The rearrangement links TRBV25-1 to TRBJ2-3, with a weak D call TRBD1 (6 bases). Trimming took off 4 bases at V and 2 bases at J, with 13 bases between the two ends. The germline V gene encodes CDR1 MGHDK and CDR2 SYGVNS. This CDR3 contains 15 residues.

V gene TRBV2 combines with J gene TRBJ2-1; D might be TRBD2 (6 bases). Germline-derived CDR1 and CDR2 are SNHLY and FYNNEI. V was trimmed by 1 base and J by 4 bases, leaving 14 bases between them. The CDR3 is 16 residues long. As DNA, the CDR3 is TGTGCCAGCAGTGAAGTTAAGGGACTGACATACAATGAGCAGTTCTTC. It codes for CASSEVKGLTYNEQFF.

This clone is medium-sized (0.01 to 0.1%). This chain connects TRBV28 to TRBJ1-5; D gene unclear. V lost 7 bases to trimming and J lost 4 bases, with 17 bases between them. Germline-derived CDR1 and CDR2 are MDHEN and SYDVKM. CDR3 length equals 15 residues. CDR3: CASKLEATSNQPQHF. The CDR3 nucleotides are TGTGCCAGCAAACTAGAAGCTACCAGTAATCAGCCCCAGCATTTT.

The V call is TRBV11-2, the J call TRBJ1-1; D is unclear. CDR1 and CDR2 from the germline V gene are SGHAT and FQNNGV. The CDR3 spans 13 residues. Trimming stripped 5 bases from V and 0 bases from J, with 7 bases between. Here the CDR3 DNA reads TGTGCCAGCAGCCTCGGGGTGAACACTGAAGCTTTCTTT. This translates into CASSLGVNTEAFF.

The chain combines TRBV5-4 with TRBJ2-1; 8 bases map to TRBD2. J was trimmed by 2 bases and V by 7 bases; bases with no gene match: 8. Germline assignment: CDR1 SGHNT and CDR2 YYREEE (reference sequence). The CDR3 sequence is 15 residues long. As DNA, the CDR3 is TGTGCCAGCCACCTTGACGGGGGGGCCTACAATGAGCAGTTCTTC. It translates to CASHLDGGAYNEQFF. The full variable domain, its missing parts supplied by reference TRBV5-4 and TRBJ2-1, is ETGVTQSPTHLIKTRGQQVTLRCSSQSGHNTVSWYQQALGQGPQFIFQYYREEENGRGNFPPRFSGLQFPNYSSELNVNALELDDSALYLCASHLDGGAYNEQFFGPGTRLTVL.

The chain uses TRBV5-5 and TRBJ2-1; D perhaps matches TRBD1 (5 bases). The V end was cut by 2 bases, the J end by 2 bases, with 8 bases between. This CDR3 has 14 amino acids. Germline V gives CDR1 SGHKS, CDR2 YYEKEE (reference sequence). The CDR3 DNA reads TGTGCCAGCAGCTTAGCAGGGCCCTACAATGAGCAGTTCTTC. This encodes CASSLAGPYNEQFF.

The genes are TRBV5-4 and TRBJ2-1, with 9 bases matching TRBD2. Germline values: CDR1 SGHNT, CDR2 YYREEE (reference sequence). V trimming: 3 bases; J trimming: 4 bases; junction bases outside the gene matches: 5. The CDR3 has 15 residues. The CDR3 coding sequence is TGTGCCAGCAGCTCCGAGCGGGGGGTGTACAATGAGCAGTTCTTC. Its translation: CASSSERGVYNEQFF.

This clone has a handful of counts. The rearrangement uses TRBV5-1 and TRBJ1-2, with 7 bases lining up with TRBD1. V was pared by 0 bases and J by 2 bases, with 4 bases of the junction left unmatched. Looked up from germline, CDR1 is SGHRS and CDR2 is YFSETQ. The CDR3 totals 15 residues. The CDR3 is CASSLVAGGNYGYTF. The CDR3 nucleotides are TGCGCCAGCAGCTTGGTCGCAGGGGGGAACTATGGCTACACCTTC.

This clone rates as medium-sized. The rearrangement uses TRBV29-1 and TRBJ1-1, with TRBD1 matching 9 bases. V trimming: 5 bases; J trimming: 5 bases; junction bases outside the gene matches: 6. This CDR3 region has 13 residues. Germline V gives CDR1 SQVTM, CDR2 ANQGSEA. The CDR3 DNA follows: TGCAGCGTTCAGGACAGGGGAGGGACTGAAGCTTTCTTT. It codes for CSVQDRGGTEAFF.

The gene calls are TRBV29-1 and TRBJ1-1, with D possibly matching TRBD1 (6 bases). Trimming removed 7 bases at V and 3 bases at J, with 15 bases between. Germline CDR1 reads SQVTM; CDR2 reads ANQGSEA. The CDR3 runs to 13 residues. CDR3 sequence: CSARGGTYTEAFF. In nucleotides, the CDR3 is TGCAGCGCCCGAGGGGGAACGTACACTGAAGCTTTCTTT.

V is TRBV27 and J is TRBJ1-2; 9 bases align to TRBD1. With 4 bases clipped from V and 8 bases from J, the junction kept 5 bases outside the gene matches. Germline V gene sequence: CDR1 MNHEY, CDR2 SMNVEV (reference sequence). The CDR3 loop spans 13 amino acids. Here the CDR3 reads CASSSTGGKGYTF. The CDR3 DNA follows: TGTGCCAGCAGTTCGACAGGGGGTAAGGGCTACACCTTC.

The V gene is TRBV6-5, the J gene TRBJ1-2; D is perhaps TRBD1 (5 bases). Trimming took off 2 bases at V and 4 bases at J, with 17 bases between the two ends. Germline V lookup: CDR1 MNHEY, CDR2 SVGAGI. The length of the CDR3 is 16 residues. CDR3 sequence reads: CASSYIAGSYGYGYTF. The CDR3 DNA sequence: TGTGCCAGCAGTTACATCGCAGGGTCTTACGGCTATGGCTACACCTTC.